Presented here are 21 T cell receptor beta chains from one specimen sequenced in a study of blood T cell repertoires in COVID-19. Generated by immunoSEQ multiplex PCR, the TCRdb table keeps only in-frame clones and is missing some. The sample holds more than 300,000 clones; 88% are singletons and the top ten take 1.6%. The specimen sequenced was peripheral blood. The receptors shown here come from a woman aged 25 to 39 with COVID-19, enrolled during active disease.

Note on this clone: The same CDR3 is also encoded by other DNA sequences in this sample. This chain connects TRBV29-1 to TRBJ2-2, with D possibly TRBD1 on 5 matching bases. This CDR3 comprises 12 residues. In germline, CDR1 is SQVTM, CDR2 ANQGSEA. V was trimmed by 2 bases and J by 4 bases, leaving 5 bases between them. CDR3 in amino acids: CSVERGTGELFF. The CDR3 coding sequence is TGCAGCGTTGAAAGGGGCACCGGGGAGCTGTTTTTT.

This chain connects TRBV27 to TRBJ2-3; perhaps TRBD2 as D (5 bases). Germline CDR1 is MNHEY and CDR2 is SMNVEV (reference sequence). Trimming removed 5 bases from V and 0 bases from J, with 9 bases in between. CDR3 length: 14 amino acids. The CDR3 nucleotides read TGTGCCAGCAGTCCTGGACTTAGCACAGATACGCAGTATTTT. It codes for CASSPGLSTDTQYF.

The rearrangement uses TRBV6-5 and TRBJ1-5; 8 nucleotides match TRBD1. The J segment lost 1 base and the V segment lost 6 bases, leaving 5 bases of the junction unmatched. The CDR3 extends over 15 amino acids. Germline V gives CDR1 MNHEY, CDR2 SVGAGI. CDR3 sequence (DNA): TGTGCCAGCAGCCCGGACAGGGTAAGCAATCAGCCCCAGCATTTT. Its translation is CASSPDRVSNQPQHF.

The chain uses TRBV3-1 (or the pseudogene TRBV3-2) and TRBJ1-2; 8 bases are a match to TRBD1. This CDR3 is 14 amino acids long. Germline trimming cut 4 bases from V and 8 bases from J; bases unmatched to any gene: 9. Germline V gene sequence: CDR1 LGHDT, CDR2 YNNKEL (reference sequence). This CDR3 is CASSLQGARDGYTF. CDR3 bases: TGTGCCAGCAGCCTTCAGGGGGCTCGGGACGGCTACACCTTC.

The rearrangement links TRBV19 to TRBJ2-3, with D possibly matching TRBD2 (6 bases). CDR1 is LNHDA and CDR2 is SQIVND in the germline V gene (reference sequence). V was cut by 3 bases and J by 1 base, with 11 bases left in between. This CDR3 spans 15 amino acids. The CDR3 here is CASSIWGGGTDTQYF. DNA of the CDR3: TGTGCCAGTAGTATTTGGGGCGGGGGCACAGATACGCAGTATTTT.

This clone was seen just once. CDR3 sequence: CASREGAGEETQYF. In nucleotides, the CDR3 is TGTGCCAGCAGGGAGGGGGCAGGGGAAGAGACCCAGTACTTC. The chain employs TRBV28 and TRBJ2-5; a possible D gene is TRBD1 (7 bases). Trimming took 6 bases from V and 3 from J, leaving 14 bases between them. The germline V gene has CDR1 MDHEN and CDR2 SYDVKM. CDR3 length equals 14 residues.

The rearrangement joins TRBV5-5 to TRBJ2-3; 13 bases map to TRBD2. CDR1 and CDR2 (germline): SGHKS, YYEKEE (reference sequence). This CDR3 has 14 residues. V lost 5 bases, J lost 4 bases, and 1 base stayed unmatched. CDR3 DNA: TGTGCCAGCAGACTAGCGGGGGGGCCAGATACGCAGTATTTT. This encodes CASRLAGGPDTQYF.

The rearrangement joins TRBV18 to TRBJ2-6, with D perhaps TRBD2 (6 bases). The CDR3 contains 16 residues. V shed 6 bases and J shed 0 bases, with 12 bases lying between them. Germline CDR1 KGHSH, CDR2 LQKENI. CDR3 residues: CASSPPTSSGANVLTF. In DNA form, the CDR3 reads TGTGCCAGCTCCCCTCCGACTAGCTCTGGGGCCAACGTCCTGACTTTC. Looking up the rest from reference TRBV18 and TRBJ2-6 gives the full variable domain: NAGVMQNPRHLVRRRGQEARLRCSPMKGHSHVYWYRQLPEEGLKFMVYLQKENIIDESGMPKERFSAEFPKEGPSILRIQQVVRGDSAAYFCASSPPTSSGANVLTFGAGSRLTVL.

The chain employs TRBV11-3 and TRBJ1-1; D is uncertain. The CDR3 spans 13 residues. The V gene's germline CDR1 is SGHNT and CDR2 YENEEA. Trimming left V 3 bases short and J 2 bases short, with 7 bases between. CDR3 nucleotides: TGTGCCAGCAGCTTGTCCCCAAACACTGAAGCTTTCTTT. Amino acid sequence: CASSLSPNTEAFF. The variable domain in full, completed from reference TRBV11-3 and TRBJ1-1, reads EAGVVQSPRYKIIEKKQPVAFWCNPISGHNTLYWYLQNLGQGPELLIRYENEEAVDDSQLPKDRFSAERLKGVDSTLKIQPAELGDSAVYLCASSLSPNTEAFFGQGTRLTVV.

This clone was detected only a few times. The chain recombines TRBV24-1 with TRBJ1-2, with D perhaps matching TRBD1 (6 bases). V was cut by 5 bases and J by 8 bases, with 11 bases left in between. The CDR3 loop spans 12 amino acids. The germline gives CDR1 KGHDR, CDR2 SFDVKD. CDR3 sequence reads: CATSATGLGYTF. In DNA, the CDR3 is TGTGCCACCAGTGCCACAGGGCTGGGCTACACCTTC.

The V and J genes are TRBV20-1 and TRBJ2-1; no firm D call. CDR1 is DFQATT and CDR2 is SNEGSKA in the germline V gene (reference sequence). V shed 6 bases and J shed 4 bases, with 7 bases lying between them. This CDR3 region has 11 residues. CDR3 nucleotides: TGCAGTGCCAGACGGTACAATGAGCAGTTCTTC. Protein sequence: CSARRYNEQFF.

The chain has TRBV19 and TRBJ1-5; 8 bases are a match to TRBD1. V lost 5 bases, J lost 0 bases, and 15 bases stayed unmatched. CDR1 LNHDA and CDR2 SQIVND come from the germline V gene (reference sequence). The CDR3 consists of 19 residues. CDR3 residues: CASSSRSGRGQHSNQPQHF. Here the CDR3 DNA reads TGTGCCAGTAGTTCCAGGTCGGGCAGGGGGCAACATAGCAATCAGCCCCAGCATTTT.

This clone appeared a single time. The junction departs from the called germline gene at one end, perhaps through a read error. This CDR3 reads CASSLGQGETDTQYF. Here the CDR3 DNA reads TGTGCTAGCAGCTTAGGGCAGGGGGAGACAGATACGCAGTATTTT. The rearrangement links TRBV7-7 to TRBJ2-3; TRBD1 matches 7 bases. The CDR3 spans 15 residues. Germline-derived CDR1 and CDR2 are SSHAT and FNYEAQ (reference sequence).

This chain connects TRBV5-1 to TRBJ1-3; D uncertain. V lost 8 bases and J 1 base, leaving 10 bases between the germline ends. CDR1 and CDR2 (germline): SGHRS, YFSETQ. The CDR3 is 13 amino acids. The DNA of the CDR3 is TGCGCCAGTCGGGAGGGATCTGGAAACACCATATATTTT. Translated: CASREGSGNTIYF.

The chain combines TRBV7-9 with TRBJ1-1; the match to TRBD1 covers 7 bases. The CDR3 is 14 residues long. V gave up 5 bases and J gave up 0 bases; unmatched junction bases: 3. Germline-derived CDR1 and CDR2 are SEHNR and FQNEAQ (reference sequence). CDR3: CASSRGTVNTEAFF. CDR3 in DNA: TGTGCCAGCAGCCGGGGGACAGTGAACACTGAAGCTTTCTTT.

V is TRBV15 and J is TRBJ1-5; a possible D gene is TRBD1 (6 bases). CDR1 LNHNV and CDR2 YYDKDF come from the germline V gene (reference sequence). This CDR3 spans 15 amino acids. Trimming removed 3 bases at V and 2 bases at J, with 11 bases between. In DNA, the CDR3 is TGTGCCACCAGCAGGGAGTGGACAGGCAATCAGCCCCAGCATTTT. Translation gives CATSREWTGNQPQHF.

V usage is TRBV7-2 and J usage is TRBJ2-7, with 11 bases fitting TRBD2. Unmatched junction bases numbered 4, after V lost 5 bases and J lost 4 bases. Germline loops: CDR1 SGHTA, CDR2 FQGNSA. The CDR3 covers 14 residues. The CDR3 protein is CASSAGTSGYEQYF. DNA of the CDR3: TGTGCCAGCAGCGCCGGGACTAGCGGATACGAGCAGTACTTC.

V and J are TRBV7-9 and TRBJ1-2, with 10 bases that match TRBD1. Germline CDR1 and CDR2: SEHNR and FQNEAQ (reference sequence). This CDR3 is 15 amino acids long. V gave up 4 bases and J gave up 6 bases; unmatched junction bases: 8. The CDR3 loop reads CASSSWDRGVDGYTF. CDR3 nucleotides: TGTGCCAGCAGCTCATGGGACAGGGGAGTCGATGGCTACACCTTC.

CDR3 bases: TGTGCCAGCAGTGAATATCAGGGTAATTCACCCCTCCACTTT. Translation gives CASSEYQGNSPLHF. The genes are TRBV6-1 and TRBJ1-6; TRBD1 might be the D (5 bases). CDR1 MNHNS and CDR2 SASEGT come from the germline V gene. The CDR3 extends over 14 amino acids. V lost 2 bases to trimming and J lost 6 bases, with 8 bases between them.

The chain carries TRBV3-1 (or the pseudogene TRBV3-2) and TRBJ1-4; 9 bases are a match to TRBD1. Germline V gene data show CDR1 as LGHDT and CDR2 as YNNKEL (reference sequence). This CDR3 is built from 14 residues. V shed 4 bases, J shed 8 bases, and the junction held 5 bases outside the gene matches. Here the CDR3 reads CASSPTGGYEKLFF. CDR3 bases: TGTGCCAGCAGCCCGACAGGGGGATACGAAAAACTGTTTTTT.

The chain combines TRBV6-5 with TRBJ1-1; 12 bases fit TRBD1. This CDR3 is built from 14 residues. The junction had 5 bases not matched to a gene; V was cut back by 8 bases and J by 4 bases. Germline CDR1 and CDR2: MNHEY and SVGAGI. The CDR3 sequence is CASFRDRGPTEAFF. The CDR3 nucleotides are TGTGCCAGCTTCCGGGACAGGGGGCCCACTGAAGCTTTCTTT.